This T cell receptor (beta chain) stems from a study of CD8 T cells in Susac syndrome. V gave up 2 bases and J gave up 6 bases, with 12 bases separating them. CDR1 and CDR2 (germline): SGDLS, YYNGEE. The CDR3 is made up of 14 amino acids. With random hexamers, roughly 0.45 to 1 ug RNA was reverse transcribed. Each CDR3 protein is one row after TCRdb ran MiXCR on the immunoSEQ multiplex PCR reads. This sample has roughly 120,000 distinct CDR3 sequences; 85% to 95% occur once, and the top ten carry 0.095% to 0.1%. The receptor comes from a human donor in good health. The sequenced material came from CD4+ T cells from PBMCs. The chain links TRBV9 to TRBJ2-1; D gene unclear. CDR3 sequence reads: CASSVEVRSNEQFF. The CDR3 DNA is TGTGCCAGCAGCGTGGAAGTAAGGAGCAATGAGCAGTTCTTC.